These 27 T cell receptor beta chains came from one sample sequenced in a study of cytomegalovirus exposure and HLA in healthy donors. Method: immunoSEQ multiplex PCR; TCRdb's copy keeps in-frame clones and lacks some. The sample lists 100,000 to 120,000 clones, around 87% seen once, with 1.4% in the top ten. The sample consisted of PBMCs. The receptor source for this set is a woman in her twenties or thirties in good health and CMV-seropositive.

This chain connects TRBV29-1 to TRBJ2-3; 9 nucleotides line up with TRBD2. In germline, CDR1 is SQVTM, CDR2 ANQGSEA. V lost 1 base to trimming and J lost 3 bases; unmatched junction nucleotides: 11. The CDR3 runs to 17 residues. CDR3 in amino acids: CSVEGGLAGKRTDTQYF. The CDR3 DNA is TGCAGCGTTGAAGGGGGGCTAGCGGGAAAGAGAACAGATACGCAGTATTTT.

This clone was detected once. V is TRBV15 and J is TRBJ2-7, with D unresolved. Trimming stripped 3 bases from V and 5 bases from J, with 11 bases between. Germline CDR1 reads LNHNV; CDR2 reads YYDKDF (reference sequence). This CDR3 is 13 amino acids long. DNA for the CDR3: TGTGCCACCAGCAGGACTCCAGTCAACGAGCAGTACTTC. Translation: CATSRTPVNEQYF.

The V call is TRBV5-4, the J call TRBJ1-2; TRBD1 aligns across 9 bases. J lost 8 bases, V lost 1 base, and 12 bases had no gene match. Germline CDR1 and CDR2: SGHNT and YYREEE (reference sequence). CDR3 length: 16 amino acids. Here the CDR3 reads CASSLRDREKFRGYTF. In DNA, the CDR3 is TGTGCCAGCAGCTTGAGGGACAGGGAAAAATTTAGGGGCTACACCTTC.

This CDR3 reads CASSLSISEAFF. As DNA, the CDR3 is TGTGCCAGCAGCTTAAGTATCAGTGAAGCTTTCTTT. The rearrangement joins TRBV7-9 to TRBJ1-1; D not resolved. Germline lookup yields CDR1 SEHNR and CDR2 FQNEAQ (reference sequence). V dropped 2 bases and J dropped 7 bases, with 8 bases sitting between them. There are 12 residues in the CDR3.

V is TRBV5-4 and J is TRBJ2-1; TRBD1 matches 7 bases. Germline V lookup: CDR1 SGHNT, CDR2 YYREEE (reference sequence). Trimming cost V 4 bases and J 10 bases; bases outside gene matches: 11. This CDR3 is built from 14 residues. The CDR3, as DNA: TGTGCCAGCAGCAAGAGACAGGGCGGTGGGGAGCAGTTCTTC. It encodes CASSKRQGGGEQFF.

V and J are TRBV6-4 and TRBJ2-3, with 9 bases fitting TRBD2. Looked up from germline, CDR1 is MRHNA and CDR2 is SNTAGT. This CDR3 spans 17 amino acids. The J segment lost 3 bases and the V segment lost 6 bases, leaving 13 bases of the junction unmatched. The CDR3 sequence: CASSDTRGSGGTDTQYF. CDR3 nucleotides: TGTGCCAGCAGCGACACTCGGGGTAGCGGGGGAACAGATACGCAGTATTTT.

This rearrangement joins TRBV7-9 to TRBJ1-1; no definite D call. Germline CDR1 is SEHNR and CDR2 is FQNEAQ (reference sequence). With 5 bases removed from V and 1 base from J, the gap between germline ends came to 11 bases. The CDR3 is 14 residues long. The CDR3 DNA follows: TGTGCCAGCAGCCCCAGCGGCTCGAACACTGAAGCTTTCTTT. Translated, it gives CASSPSGSNTEAFF. Complete variable domain (other parts from reference TRBV7-9 and TRBJ1-1): DTGVSQNPRHKITKRGQNVTFRCDPISEHNRLYWYRQTLGQGPEFLTYFQNEAQLEKSRLLSDRFSAERPKGSFSTLEIQRTEQGDSAMYLCASSPSGSNTEAFFGQGTRLTVV.

V is TRBV4-2 and J is TRBJ2-7; 10 bases are a match to TRBD2. Per the germline V gene, CDR1 is LGHNA and CDR2 is YNFKEQ. This CDR3 spans 16 amino acids. With 1 base clipped from V and 7 bases from J, the junction kept 10 bases outside the gene matches. Here the CDR3 DNA reads TGTGCCAGCAGCCAAGTGGGTCCAGCGGGAGGGGGGGAGCAGTACTTC. Amino acid sequence: CASSQVGPAGGGEQYF.

The gene calls are TRBV4-3 and TRBJ2-7; TRBD1 matches at 7 bases. V was pared by 0 bases and J by 1 base, with 6 bases of the junction left unmatched. Germline V CDR1 and CDR2: LGHNA, YSLEER. The CDR3 extends over 16 amino acids. This CDR3 is CASSQEFGTASYEQYF. The DNA of the CDR3 is TGCGCCAGCAGCCAAGAATTCGGGACAGCGTCCTACGAGCAGTACTTC.

The chain is built from TRBV7-4 and TRBJ1-5, with 7 bases lining up with TRBD1. J was trimmed by 0 bases and V by 6 bases; bases with no gene match: 17. Germline CDR1 and CDR2: SGHVT and SQSDAQ. The CDR3 is 19 residues long. The CDR3 DNA is TGTGCCAGCAGAGACAGACAGGGAATGAGCTCCGATAGCAATCAGCCCCAGCATTTT. Translated: CASRDRQGMSSDSNQPQHF.

The chain carries TRBV25-1 and TRBJ1-5; 7 nucleotides align to TRBD1. The V gene's germline CDR1 is MGHDK and CDR2 SYGVNS. The CDR3 is 13 residues long. V shed 6 bases and J 3 bases; nucleotides not matched to a gene: 2. CDR3 DNA sequence: TGTGCCAGCAGGACAGGGAACAATCAGCCCCAGCATTTT. Protein product: CASRTGNNQPQHF.

This rearrangement joins TRBV2 to TRBJ1-2, with 10 bases identical to TRBD1. The trim removed 7 bases at V and 7 bases at J, leaving 9 bases unmatched. Per germline, CDR1 SNHLY and CDR2 FYNNEI. The CDR3 extends over 14 amino acids. In nucleotides, the CDR3 is TGTGCCAGCATTTCAGACAGGGGGCTGGGTGGCTACACCTTC. Translation gives CASISDRGLGGYTF.

The chain uses TRBV19 and TRBJ1-5; no clear D. V dropped 5 bases and J dropped 6 bases, with 11 bases sitting between them. CDR1 is LNHDA and CDR2 is SQIVND in the germline V gene (reference sequence). The CDR3 covers 13 residues. The DNA for the CDR3 is TGTGCCAGTAGTTCCAACCGGGGTCAGCCCCAGCATTTT. Amino acid sequence: CASSSNRGQPQHF.

V gene TRBV4-3 combines with J gene TRBJ1-6, with a possible D match to TRBD1 (5 bases). CDR1 is LGHNA and CDR2 is YSLEER in the germline V gene. The CDR3 is made up of 15 amino acids. The ends were cut back, 3 bases at V and 9 bases at J, with 15 bases in the middle. The CDR3 here is CASSQNRLLGSPLHF. The DNA of the CDR3 is TGCGCCAGCAGCCAGAACAGGCTGTTGGGTTCACCCCTCCACTTT.

The CDR3: CASSEQGKYTEAFF. DNA of the CDR3: TGTGCCAGCAGCGAACAGGGGAAGTACACTGAAGCTTTCTTT. V gene TRBV5-4 combines with J gene TRBJ1-1; 7 nucleotides match TRBD1. J was trimmed by 3 bases and V by 4 bases; bases with no gene match: 6. CDR3 length: 14 residues. Germline CDR1 SGHNT, CDR2 YYREEE (reference sequence). The whole variable domain, remainder taken from reference TRBV5-4 and TRBJ1-1, is ETGVTQSPTHLIKTRGQQVTLRCSSQSGHNTVSWYQQALGQGPQFIFQYYREEENGRGNFPPRFSGLQFPNYSSELNVNALELDDSALYLCASSEQGKYTEAFFGQGTRLTVV.

J is TRBJ2-5 and V is TRBV6-4; 8 bases line up with TRBD1. There are 13 residues in the CDR3. V lost 6 bases and J lost 5; bases outside the gene matches: 5. Germline loops: CDR1 MRHNA, CDR2 SNTAGT. CDR3 residues: CASSPRQGETQYF. DNA for the CDR3: TGTGCCAGCAGCCCTCGACAGGGGGAGACCCAGTACTTC.

V is TRBV4-3 and J is TRBJ1-2; no firm D call. V shed 0 bases and J shed 6 bases, with 17 bases lying between them. Germline V CDR1 and CDR2: LGHNA, YSLEER. The CDR3 totals 16 residues. The CDR3 spells CASSQDPEDWMDGYTF. CDR3 DNA sequence: TGCGCCAGCAGCCAAGATCCGGAGGATTGGATGGATGGCTACACCTTC.

The J gene is TRBJ2-2, the V gene TRBV19, with D maybe TRBD2 (6 bases). V gave up 1 base and J gave up 5 bases, with 17 bases separating them. The CDR3 contains 17 residues. Germline V gene lookup returns CDR1 LNHDA and CDR2 SQIVND (reference sequence). The CDR3: CASSIVMRGRWTGELFF. Written as DNA, the CDR3 is TGTGCCAGTAGTATAGTGATGCGGGGTCGGTGGACCGGGGAGCTGTTTTTT.

This rearrangement joins TRBV7-2 to TRBJ1-2; TRBD1 matches 8 bases. Germline trimming cut 0 bases from V and 3 bases from J; bases unmatched to any gene: 6. The CDR3 spans 16 residues. Germline-derived CDR1 and CDR2 are SGHTA and FQGNSA. CDR3 residues: CASSLAGTGHYYGYTF. The DNA for the CDR3 is TGTGCCAGCAGCTTAGCGGGGACAGGACATTACTATGGCTACACCTTC.

The chain joins TRBV6-1 to TRBJ2-2, with TRBD2 matching over 9 bases. CDR1 is MNHNS and CDR2 is SASEGT in the germline V gene. V dropped 11 bases and J dropped 7; count of bases not matched to a gene: 8. The CDR3 runs 13 residues. CDR3 in amino acids: CAAGGVGNGELFF. The CDR3 DNA is TGTGCCGCGGGAGGGGTTGGGAACGGGGAGCTGTTTTTT.

The chain employs TRBV13 and TRBJ2-7; no clear D. CDR3 length: 14 residues. Germline lookup yields CDR1 PRHDT and CDR2 FYEKMQ (reference sequence). V shed 4 bases and J shed 4 bases, with 14 bases lying between them. CDR3 loop: CASSSSAVKYEQYF. For the CDR3, the DNA is TGTGCCAGCAGCTCATCGGCGGTGAAGTACGAGCAGTACTTC.

V usage is TRBV2 and J usage is TRBJ1-1; the D gene is possibly TRBD1 (5 bases). Trimming removed 6 bases at V and 1 base at J, with 15 bases between. The CDR3 loop spans 15 amino acids. From germline, CDR1 is SNHLY and CDR2 FYNNEI. The CDR3 nucleotides are TGTGCCAGCAGGGAGCTCGGGGGGAGGAACACTGAAGCTTTCTTT. Its protein product is CASRELGGRNTEAFF.

The J gene is TRBJ2-3, the V gene TRBV28, with 8 nucleotides matching TRBD1. V gave up 1 base and J gave up 1 base; unmatched junction bases: 7. The CDR3 contains 17 residues. Germline V lookup: CDR1 MDHEN, CDR2 SYDVKM. The CDR3 DNA reads TGTGCCAGCAGTTTATTAGGTTTGGGACAGGGCACAGATACGCAGTATTTT. This encodes CASSLLGLGQGTDTQYF.

The rearrangement links TRBV7-8 to TRBJ1-5, with D hard to call. Germline CDR1 SGHVS, CDR2 FQNEAQ. The V and J ends lost 1 base and 9 bases respectively, with 19 bases between them. This CDR3 is built from 16 residues. The chain's CDR3 is CASSLGARGASSPQHF. The CDR3 DNA is TGTGCCAGCAGCTTAGGGGCCCGGGGAGCATCGTCGCCCCAGCATTTT.

The chain recombines TRBV18 with TRBJ2-1; perhaps TRBD1 as D (6 bases). Deletions cut 0 bases from V and 7 bases from J, with 13 bases between. Germline V gene sequence: CDR1 KGHSH, CDR2 LQKENI. The CDR3 has 15 residues. Here the CDR3 DNA reads TGTGCCAGCTCACCACCCCGGACAGTTTGGAATGAGCAGTTCTTC. It encodes CASSPPRTVWNEQFF.

In DNA, the CDR3 is TGTGCCAGCAGCTTGGGACAGGCGGGCTACGAGCAGTACTTC. Translating it yields CASSLGQAGYEQYF. V is TRBV11-2 and J is TRBJ2-7, with TRBD1 identical over 8 bases. V shed 3 bases, J shed 3 bases, and the junction held 4 bases outside the gene matches. CDR1 is SGHAT, CDR2 FQNNGV, per germline. This CDR3 is built from 14 residues.

The chain couples TRBV28 to TRBJ1-4; TRBD1 might be the D (6 bases). The CDR3 length is 15 residues. From germline, CDR1 is MDHEN and CDR2 SYDVKM. Trimming stripped 6 bases from V and 4 bases from J, with 15 bases between. The CDR3 DNA sequence: TGTGCCAGCAGACCTATCACAGGGAATAATGAAAAACTGTTTTTT. It codes for CASRPITGNNEKLFF.